Following are 22 T cell receptor beta chains from one sample sequenced in a study of T-cell reconstitution after alpha-beta-depleted transplantation in children. It was with unique molecular identifiers that the TCRbeta library was prepared. One entry per CDR3 protein results from TCRdb running MiXCR on the PCR reads. In the table there are some 460,000 distinct CDR3 sequences, about a sixth of which are singletons. The material was PBMCs, mostly from graft donor cells, obtained 360 days after TCRalphabeta/CD19-depleted stem cell transplant. The origin of the receptors is a boy in the first two years of life who had a stem cell transplant for Wiskott-Aldrich syndrome, so the T cells may come from the graft donor.

The chain uses TRBV7-2 and TRBJ2-3; TRBD2 aligns across 14 bases. The CDR3 contains 15 residues. CDR1 and CDR2 (germline): SGHTA, FQGNSA. V gave up 7 bases and J gave up 8 bases; unmatched junction bases: 8. The CDR3 sequence is CASTFAGTSGSTQYF. The DNA of the CDR3 is TGTGCCAGCACCTTTGCCGGGACTAGCGGGAGTACGCAGTATTTT.

This chain connects TRBV5-1 to TRBJ1-6, with 8 bases matching TRBD1. With 1 base clipped from V and 6 bases from J, the junction kept 3 bases outside the gene matches. CDR3 size: 15 residues. Germline CDR1 is SGHRS and CDR2 is YFSETQ. As DNA, the CDR3 is TGCGCCAGCAGCTTGAAGGACAGGGTTAATTCACCCCTCCACTTT. Protein: CASSLKDRVNSPLHF. Using reference TRBV5-1 and TRBJ1-6 for the parts outside the CDR3, the full variable domain is KAGVTQTPRYLIKTRGQQVTLSCSPISGHRSVSWYQQTPGQGLQFLFEYFSETQRNKGNFPGRFSGRQFSNSRSEMNVSTLELGDSALYLCASSLKDRVNSPLHFGNGTRLTVT.

This clonotype was picked up many times. The chain employs TRBV5-1 and TRBJ1-1; D unclear. The CDR3 length is 14 residues. The V gene's germline CDR1 is SGHRS and CDR2 YFSETQ. V gave up 1 base and J gave up 1 base, with 8 bases separating them. The CDR3: CASSLSGQNTEAFF. Here the CDR3 DNA reads TGCGCCAGCAGCTTGTCCGGGCAGAACACTGAAGCTTTCTTT.

This clonotype has more than one count but fewer than ten. The CDR3 reads CASRPTAGLEYF. Written as DNA, the CDR3 is TGTGCCAGCAGGCCGACCGCGGGACTTGAGTACTTC. The rearrangement links TRBV6-1 to TRBJ2-4; possible D gene TRBD2, 6 bases. The V and J ends lost 6 bases and 14 bases respectively, with 17 bases between them. This CDR3 has 12 amino acids. Germline V lookup: CDR1 MNHNS, CDR2 SASEGT.

Only a few counts were recorded for this clonotype. The gene calls are TRBV20-1 and TRBJ1-2; D is uncertain. The germline V and J ends were trimmed by 0 bases and 2 bases, with 10 bases remaining between them. In germline, CDR1 is DFQATT, CDR2 SNEGSKA (reference sequence). The CDR3 runs to 14 residues. The CDR3 spells CSARDNGNNYGYTF. DNA for the CDR3: TGCAGTGCTAGAGATAACGGTAACAACTATGGCTACACCTTC.

This clonotype appeared a few times. J is TRBJ2-2 and V is TRBV7-2; D is unresolved. Trimming took 0 bases from V and 10 from J, leaving 6 bases between them. CDR1 and CDR2 from the germline V gene are SGHTA and FQGNSA. This CDR3 region has 12 residues. The CDR3 region is CASSLARPELFF. The CDR3 DNA reads as TGTGCCAGCAGCTTAGCCCGCCCGGAGCTGTTTTTT.

This clonotype was counted at least ten times. This chain joins TRBV12-3 or TRBV12-4 and TRBJ1-6; possibly TRBD1 for D (6 bases). Deletions cut 8 bases from V and 10 bases from J, with 15 bases between. The CDR3 length is 13 residues. CDR3 coding DNA: TGTGCCAGCGGGGAAGGGGGTCGATCACCCCTCCACTTT. It is translated as CASGEGGRSPLHF.

This chain uses TRBV11-2 with TRBJ2-4; D ambiguous. Germline V gene lookup returns CDR1 SGHAT and CDR2 FQNNGV. Deletions cut 1 base from V and 0 bases from J, with 13 bases between. The CDR3 spans 17 residues. The CDR3 DNA reads as TGTGCCAGCAGCTTAGGTTTGGCAGGTATAGCCAAAAACATTCAGTACTTC. Its protein is CASSLGLAGIAKNIQYF.

This clonotype was recorded a few times. This rearrangement joins TRBV5-1 to TRBJ2-4, with TRBD2 matching 11 bases. CDR3 length equals 15 residues. The J segment lost 7 bases and the V segment lost 0 bases, leaving 3 bases of the junction unmatched. Germline assignment: CDR1 SGHRS and CDR2 YFSETQ. Here the CDR3 reads CASSLDSSGGNIQYF. The CDR3 bases are TGCGCCAGCAGCTTGGATTCTAGCGGGGGGAACATTCAGTACTTC.

This clonotype was recorded a few times. V gene TRBV5-1 combines with J gene TRBJ1-1; 8 bases fit TRBD1. J gave up 0 bases and V 4 bases, and 5 bases lay outside the gene matches. The CDR3 extends over 15 amino acids. CDR1 is SGHRS, CDR2 YFSETQ, per germline. The CDR3 is CASSLAGQVNTEAFF. CDR3 nucleotide sequence: TGCGCCAGCAGCCTAGCGGGACAGGTGAACACTGAAGCTTTCTTT.

The chain recombines TRBV20-1 with TRBJ2-7, with D uncertain. CDR1 is DFQATT, CDR2 SNEGSKA, per germline (reference sequence). The CDR3 has 9 amino acids. V lost 6 bases to trimming and J lost 5 bases, with 5 bases between them. CDR3 loop: CSASHEQYF. The DNA of the CDR3 is TGCAGTGCCAGCCACGAGCAGTACTTC.

The chain carries TRBV7-6 and TRBJ1-1; the D gene is possibly TRBD1 (5 bases). V lost 1 base, J lost 10 bases, and 10 bases lay in between. The CDR3 is made up of 12 amino acids. The germline V gene encodes CDR1 SGHVS and CDR2 FNYEAQ. DNA for the CDR3: TGTGCCAGCAGCTTAGTTACAGGAAGAGCTTTCTTT. This codes for CASSLVTGRAFF.

This clonotype turned up a few times. The chain recombines TRBV5-1 with TRBJ2-3; D perhaps matches TRBD1 (5 bases). Germline V lookup: CDR1 SGHRS, CDR2 YFSETQ. Trimming left V 4 bases short and J 2 bases short, with 11 bases between. CDR3 size: 14 residues. The CDR3 sequence is CASSHGHPTDTQYF. CDR3 bases: TGCGCCAGCAGCCACGGACACCCCACAGATACGCAGTATTTT.

This clonotype was counted ten times or more. The rearrangement uses TRBV7-9 and TRBJ2-7; D is unclear. CDR3 length: 12 residues. Trimming removed 3 bases at V and 4 bases at J, with 7 bases between. CDR1 and CDR2 (germline): SEHNR, FQNEAQ (reference sequence). In nucleotides, the CDR3 is TGTGCCAGCAGCTTCTCCCCATACGAGCAGTACTTC. Protein sequence: CASSFSPYEQYF.

The CDR3 DNA reads as TGTGCCAGCAGTCCGCCGGGGGCCCTGAACACCGGGGAGCTGTTTTTT. Translation gives CASSPPGALNTGELFF. V usage is TRBV12-3 or TRBV12-4 and J usage is TRBJ2-2; possibly TRBD1 or TRBD2 for D (6 bases each). CDR3 length: 16 amino acids. Trimming took off 5 bases at V and 1 base at J, with 14 bases between the two ends.

The chain carries TRBV20-1 and TRBJ1-5; no clear D gene. CDR1 DFQATT and CDR2 SNEGSKA come from the germline V gene (reference sequence). This CDR3 is built from 11 residues. Trimming pared 0 bases from V and 11 bases from J, leaving 8 bases between. CDR3: CSARDQWTQHF. DNA for the CDR3: TGCAGTGCTAGAGATCAATGGACCCAGCATTTT.

The chain couples TRBV2 to TRBJ2-2; D unresolved. The CDR3 totals 15 residues. The germline V gene has CDR1 SNHLY and CDR2 FYNNEI. Trimming removed 4 bases at V and 0 bases at J, with 9 bases between. CDR3: CASSVEKSNTGELFF. CDR3 in DNA: TGTGCCAGCAGTGTGGAAAAGTCGAACACCGGGGAGCTGTTTTTT. The full variable domain, with the rest looked up from reference TRBV2 and TRBJ2-2, is EPEVTQTPSHQVTQMGQEVILRCVPISNHLYFYWYRQILGQKVEFLVSFYNNEISEKSEIFDDQFSVERPDGSNFTLKIRSTKLEDSAMYFCASSVEKSNTGELFFGEGSRLTVL.

This clonotype was recorded a few times. The chain has TRBV6-1 and TRBJ2-7; 9 bases are shared with TRBD2. V lost 6 bases, J lost 2 bases, and 8 bases stayed unmatched. This CDR3 is built from 15 residues. Germline CDR1 reads MNHNS; CDR2 reads SASEGT. The CDR3 region is CASSLSGGGAYEQYF. DNA of the CDR3: TGTGCCAGCAGCCTCTCGGGCGGGGGGGCCTACGAGCAGTACTTC.

This clonotype occurred once. This rearrangement joins TRBV10-3 to TRBJ1-1, with D unclear. The CDR3 is made up of 13 amino acids. Germline CDR1 reads ENHRY; CDR2 reads SYGVKD. Trimming stripped 8 bases from V and 0 bases from J, with 10 bases between. CDR3 region: CAIRGRLNTEAFF. The DNA for the CDR3 is TGTGCCATCCGAGGCAGGCTGAACACTGAAGCTTTCTTT.

There are many counts of this clonotype. This chain uses TRBV11-1 with TRBJ2-7, with D tentatively TRBD1 (6 bases). The CDR3 contains 15 residues. The V gene's germline CDR1 is SGHAT and CDR2 FQDESV (reference sequence). Trimming took 5 bases from V and 3 from J, leaving 17 bases between them. CDR3 sequence reads: CASSPSWTVSYEQYF. CDR3 coding DNA: TGTGCCAGCAGCCCGTCCTGGACAGTCAGCTACGAGCAGTACTTC.

The chain combines TRBV11-1 with TRBJ2-7; D uncertain. Trimming stripped 3 bases from V and 5 bases from J, with 26 bases between. CDR3 length: 18 residues. Germline-derived CDR1 and CDR2 are SGHAT and FQDESV (reference sequence). CDR3 sequence reads: CASSFITLMGFSSDEQYF. CDR3 DNA sequence: TGTGCCAGCAGCTTTATAACTTTAATGGGGTTCAGCTCGGACGAGCAGTACTTC.

In its sample, this clonotype was seen a few times. This chain connects TRBV12-3 or TRBV12-4 to TRBJ2-7; a weak D match, TRBD1 (6 bases). The CDR3 totals 14 residues. V was clipped by 6 bases and J by 3 bases, with 15 bases between them. The CDR3 is CASRIGQSGYEQYF. CDR3 coding DNA: TGTGCCAGCAGGATCGGACAGTCGGGCTACGAGCAGTACTTC.